This T cell receptor beta chain was profiled in a study of blood T cell repertoires in COVID-19 (dated by TCRdb to about 2020). About the full investigation: Collaborator samples came from the United States, Italy and Spain and covered acute and convalescent phases of COVID-19. The material from the prospective study consisted of cDNA or gDNA derived from T cells, B-cell-depleted T cells, or PBMCs. Subjects who had been exposed to COVID-19, were actively infected with it, or had recovered from it provided the deeply sampled blood TCRbeta repertoires that made up the dataset. The repertoires were made available in a free public database intended to serve as a resource for research on the immune response to SARS-CoV-2. The samples were drawn from the first 160 participants of the ongoing ImmuneRACE study and from over 950 subjects provided by 6 global collaborators. Sample metadata almost always included a de-identified subject ID, COVID-19 status, age in years and sex. Where HLA class I and class II types were available, the types were taken from metadata supplied by the sample provider, not from assay-based typing. What the research found in general, with its limitations: How much clinical and demographic metadata was included differed by source and by participant, and the metadata was provided uncurated.

In Seattle, one collaborating source enrolled patients while the infection was active and tracked those patients longitudinally over the course of disease. Each collaborating institution followed its own protocols to collect whole blood in K2EDTA tubes. Collaborator samples were shipped for TCRbeta analysis as frozen whole blood, isolated PBMCs, or DNA extracted from either sample type. In regard to this clone: Its antigen is still unknown. Base qualities were left out, and no much larger clone turns up one base away.

TCRbeta CDR3 regions were amplified from genomic DNA using the immunoSEQ Assay, a bias-controlled multiplex PCR. Turning to the authors' computational methods: Within the assay, amplification of reference gene primers was used to estimate how many nucleated cells each sample contained. Sequence reads were collapsed and filtered to measure the absolute abundance of every unique TCRbeta CDR3 rearrangement. For each sample, productive Simpson clonality was calculated as the square root of Simpson's diversity index over productive rearrangements. TCRdb's version of the immuneACCESS table is confined to in-frame rearrangements and falls short of the full clone set. An unresolved V gene accounts for under half of the shortfall where checked; the remainder is of unknown origin. Clonal size and the V and J genes are those of that table, whereas D and trimming came from the DNA. Counted in this sample were 440,000 or so clones; roughly 90% of them appeared once. The ten biggest clones cover 1.5% to 1.8% of the sample.

The source material was peripheral blood. This receptor was obtained from a middle-aged woman with COVID-19, enrolled during active disease.

The CDR3 reads as follows: CAWAGLRADTQYF. Here is the DNA: TGTGCCTGGGCGGGACTTCGGGCAGATACGCAGTATTTT. The V gene is TRBV30 and the J gene is TRBJ2-3, and possibly TRBD2, on 6 matching bases. In the germline V gene (reference sequence), CDR1 corresponds to GTSNPN and CDR2 to SVGIG. The CDR3 numbers 13 residues from cysteine through phenylalanine. The DNA shown is the 39-base CDR3, in frame from base 1. V gives up 5 bases and J gives up 4 bases, and the segment between their germline ends measures 13 bases.